Below are 27 T cell receptor beta chains sequenced from a single sample in a study of cytomegalovirus exposure and HLA in healthy donors. This PCR relied on a set of 60 Vbeta primers and 13 Jbeta primers. Libraries were prepared by immunoSEQ multiplex PCR; TCRdb keeps only in-frame clonotypes and omits some of them. The data show under 250,000 clones, 70% to 80% seen once. The sequenced sample consisted of PBMCs. These receptors were collected from a male donor in good health and CMV-seronegative.

This clone has a single count. V is TRBV30 and J is TRBJ1-3; D may be TRBD1 (5 bases). The CDR3 runs to 17 residues. Germline V gene data show CDR1 as GTSNPN and CDR2 as SVGIG (reference sequence). V lost 2 bases and J 0 bases, leaving 17 bases between the germline ends. CDR3 residues: CAWSQSGTGLSGNTIYF. The CDR3 bases are TGTGCCTGGAGTCAGTCGGGGACGGGACTCTCTGGAAACACCATATATTTT.

This clone was detected once. This chain uses TRBV10-1 with TRBJ2-1; tentatively, D is TRBD2 (5 bases). The V gene lost 4 bases and the J gene lost 4 bases, with 23 bases spanning the gap. The CDR3 has 18 amino acids. CDR1 is WNHNN, CDR2 SYGVQD, per germline (reference sequence). The DNA for the CDR3 is TGCGCCAGCAGTGCCCACCGGGATAGGGCCTATGCGTACAATGAGCAGTTCTTC. It is translated as CASSAHRDRAYAYNEQFF.

This clone appeared a single time. This chain links TRBV5-8 with TRBJ2-5; D unresolved. The tail of the sequence fits TRBJ2-7 better, so the J call may be wrong. The CDR3 is made up of 11 amino acids. The V gene's germline CDR1 is SGHTS and CDR2 YDEGEE. CDR3 loop: CASSSMFEQYF. The CDR3 DNA follows: TGTGCCAGCAGCTCCATGTTCGAGCAGTACTTC.

The chain is built from TRBV6-6 and TRBJ1-2; 8 positions match TRBD1. Germline lookup yields CDR1 MNHNY and CDR2 SVGAGI (reference sequence). Trimming at V came to 4 bases and at J to 1 base, leaving 5 bases not matched to a gene. This CDR3 is built from 15 residues. The CDR3 region is CASSLTGDINYGYTF. For the CDR3, the DNA is TGTGCCAGCAGTTTGACAGGGGATATTAACTATGGCTACACCTTC.

This clone was seen more than once but under ten times. This rearrangement joins TRBV2 to TRBJ1-6; D is unresolved. Germline V lookup: CDR1 SNHLY, CDR2 FYNNEI. V dropped 1 base and J dropped 0 bases, with 10 bases sitting between them. This CDR3 has 17 amino acids. The CDR3 DNA sequence: TGTGCCAGCAGTGAAGGGGCGCCCAGCTCCTATAATTCACCCCTCCACTTT. The encoded protein is CASSEGAPSSYNSPLHF.

The chain has TRBV19 and TRBJ1-2; no reliable D call. Germline V gene lookup returns CDR1 LNHDA and CDR2 SQIVND (reference sequence). The CDR3 length is 15 residues. V was clipped by 7 bases and J by 3 bases, with 18 bases between them. The CDR3 loop is CASTPGEPGHYGYTF. The CDR3 DNA reads as TGTGCCAGTACCCCCGGGGAACCGGGCCACTATGGCTACACCTTC.

The rearrangement links TRBV6-6 to TRBJ2-7; 10 positions match TRBD2. The CDR3 runs 16 residues. Germline CDR1 reads MNHNY; CDR2 reads SVGAGI (reference sequence). After removal of 4 bases from V and 1 base from J, the junction contained 7 bases not matched to a gene. CDR3 loop: CASSSSGTSDSYEQYF. CDR3 coding DNA: TGTGCCAGCAGTTCGTCCGGGACTAGCGATTCCTACGAGCAGTACTTC.

This clone was observed a few times. This chain links TRBV18 with TRBJ2-3, with D perhaps TRBD1 (6 bases). In germline, CDR1 is KGHSH, CDR2 LQKENI. The CDR3 totals 13 residues. The V end was cut by 1 base, the J end by 5 bases, with 7 bases between. In DNA form, the CDR3 reads TGTGCCAGCTCACCACTCAGGGGAGATACGCAGTATTTT. This gives the protein CASSPLRGDTQYF. Together with reference TRBV18 and TRBJ2-3, the CDR3 gives the full variable domain: NAGVMQNPRHLVRRRGQEARLRCSPMKGHSHVYWYRQLPEEGLKFMVYLQKENIIDESGMPKERFSAEFPKEGPSILRIQQVVRGDSAAYFCASSPLRGDTQYFGPGTRLTVL.

This chain connects TRBV7-3 to TRBJ2-7, with D maybe TRBD1 (6 bases). Trimming took 5 bases from V and 2 from J, leaving 19 bases between them. The CDR3 is 16 residues long. Germline V lookup: CDR1 SGHTA, CDR2 FQGTGA. In DNA form, the CDR3 reads TGTGCCAGCAGCCCCTATCCCGGGACAACTACCTACGAGCAGTACTTC. Its protein product is CASSPYPGTTTYEQYF. The variable domain in full, with the rest retrieved from reference TRBV7-3 and TRBJ2-7, is GAGVSQTPSNKVTEKGKYVELRCDPISGHTALYWYRQSLGQGPEFLIYFQGTGAADDSGLPNDRFFAVRPEGSVSTLKIQRTERGDSAVYLCASSPYPGTTTYEQYFGPGTRLTVT.

V usage is TRBV28 and J usage is TRBJ2-3, with 11 bases fitting TRBD2. V shed 6 bases and J 2 bases; nucleotides not matched to a gene: 4. The CDR3 spans 15 residues. Per the germline V gene, CDR1 is MDHEN and CDR2 is SYDVKM. CDR3 DNA sequence: TGTGCCAGCAGGCTAGCGGGAGGAAACACAGATACGCAGTATTTT. Encoded protein: CASRLAGGNTDTQYF.

The rearrangement links TRBV6-5 to TRBJ2-5, with 8 positions matching TRBD2. The J call could be wrong; TRBJ2-7 is a better fit for the DNA end. This CDR3 is 13 amino acids long. Germline V lookup: CDR1 MNHEY, CDR2 SVGAGI. The CDR3 is CASSYERGYEQYF. The CDR3 DNA reads TGTGCCAGCAGTTACGAGCGGGGGTACGAGCAGTACTTC.

A single count supports this clone. Other DNA sequences in the same sample also yield this CDR3. This rearrangement joins TRBV2 to TRBJ2-7; 9 nucleotides match TRBD1. V shed 7 bases and J 3 bases; nucleotides not matched to a gene: 4. Germline CDR1 is SNHLY and CDR2 is FYNNEI. The CDR3 totals 13 residues. As DNA, the CDR3 is TGTGCCAGCACCACAGGGGGCAGCTACGAGCAGTACTTC. It translates to CASTTGGSYEQYF.

J is TRBJ2-1 and V is TRBV5-4; 7 nucleotides match TRBD2. The germline CDR1 and CDR2 sequences are SGHNT and YYREEE (reference sequence). The junction had 7 bases not matched to a gene; V was cut back by 1 base and J by 12 bases. The CDR3 totals 13 residues. The CDR3 loop reads CASSLSLAVGQFF. The CDR3 bases are TGTGCCAGCAGCTTGTCCCTAGCGGTGGGGCAGTTCTTC.

The V call is TRBV7-8, the J call TRBJ2-7, with D perhaps TRBD2 (6 bases). The germline CDR1 and CDR2 sequences are SGHVS and FQNEAQ. V was clipped by 1 base and J by 7 bases, with 17 bases between them. The length of the CDR3 is 15 residues. This CDR3 is CASSLGGGSGHEQYF. CDR3 DNA sequence: TGTGCCAGCAGCTTAGGAGGAGGGAGCGGGCATGAGCAGTACTTC.

The chain links TRBV7-9 to TRBJ2-5; 7 bases are a match to TRBD2. From germline, CDR1 is SEHNR and CDR2 FQNEAQ (reference sequence). V gave up 3 bases and J gave up 5 bases; unmatched junction bases: 12. The CDR3 runs to 16 residues. As DNA, the CDR3 is TGTGCCAGCAGCTTTTTCGGCGCGGGAGCGACGGAGACCCAGTACTTC. This encodes CASSFFGAGATETQYF.

The chain links TRBV29-1 to TRBJ1-5; D gene unclear. Per germline, CDR1 SQVTM and CDR2 ANQGSEA. The CDR3 runs to 13 residues. V was trimmed by 1 base and J by 4 bases, leaving 8 bases between them. CDR3 loop: CSVEVAVNQPQHF. The DNA for the CDR3 is TGCAGCGTTGAAGTCGCAGTAAATCAGCCCCAGCATTTT.

This chain connects TRBV19 to TRBJ1-2; weak D call: TRBD1 (6 bases). Trimming shortened V by 5 bases and J by 2 bases, and 18 bases separated the two germline ends. The CDR3 is 16 amino acids. Per germline, CDR1 LNHDA and CDR2 SQIVND (reference sequence). The CDR3 DNA reads TGTGCCAGTAGTGCAGGGGCGCAGCGCCTAAACTATGGCTACACCTTC. Residues: CASSAGAQRLNYGYTF. The variable domain in full, with the rest retrieved from reference TRBV19 and TRBJ1-2, is DGGITQSPKYLFRKEGQNVTLSCEQNLNHDAMYWYRQDPGQGLRLIYYSQIVNDFQKGDIAEGYSVSREKKESFPLTVTSAQKNPTAFYLCASSAGAQRLNYGYTFGSGTRLTVV.

This clone was detected only once. The rearrangement uses TRBV11-2 and TRBJ2-2; 11 bases are a match to TRBD2. Germline V gene sequence: CDR1 SGHAT, CDR2 FQNNGV. V shed 5 bases and J 0 bases; nucleotides not matched to a gene: 2. This CDR3 comprises 16 residues. This CDR3 reads CASSPGLAANTGELFF. The CDR3 DNA sequence: TGTGCCAGCAGCCCGGGACTAGCGGCGAACACCGGGGAGCTGTTTTTT.

The rearrangement joins TRBV7-9 to TRBJ2-7, with a possible D match to TRBD2 (6 bases). Looked up from germline, CDR1 is SEHNR and CDR2 is FQNEAQ (reference sequence). V dropped 5 bases and J dropped 11 bases, with 16 bases sitting between them. The CDR3 consists of 12 residues. Here the CDR3 DNA reads TGTGCCAGCAGCCATAACCTTCGGGGGAAGTACTTC. Protein product: CASSHNLRGKYF.

V is TRBV29-1 and J is TRBJ1-1; 9 bases agree with TRBD1. The CDR3 has 13 amino acids. The trim removed 7 bases at V and 5 bases at J, leaving 8 bases unmatched. Germline lookup yields CDR1 SQVTM and CDR2 ANQGSEA. CDR3 amino acids: CSARKQGATEAFF. CDR3 sequence (DNA): TGCAGCGCCAGAAAACAGGGGGCGACTGAAGCTTTCTTT.

The chain carries TRBV9 and TRBJ2-2; no firm D call. The CDR3 extends over 16 amino acids. Deletions cut 3 bases from V and 6 bases from J, with 18 bases between. Per germline, CDR1 SGDLS and CDR2 YYNGEE. In nucleotides, the CDR3 is TGTGCCAGCAGCGGCCTCCTCAGGTCCAACGCCGGGGAGCTGTTTTTT. Encoded protein: CASSGLLRSNAGELFF.

The chain carries TRBV21-1 and TRBJ2-1; the table's TRBD2 call for D was not verified on the DNA. TRBV21-1 is designated a pseudogene. This CDR3 region has 15 residues. CDR3 residues: CASYGASGSINEQFF. In nucleotides, the CDR3 is TGTGCCAGCTACGGGGCTAGCGGGAGTATAAATGAGCAGTTCTTC.

This clone rates as medium-sized. CDR3 DNA sequence: TGTGCCTGGACCTCTACAGGGGGCGGGCGTGGCTACACCTTC. Translating gives CAWTSTGGGRGYTF. V gene TRBV30 combines with J gene TRBJ1-2; 9 bases are shared with TRBD1. This CDR3 comprises 14 residues. J was trimmed by 7 bases and V by 4 bases; bases with no gene match: 10. Germline values: CDR1 GTSNPN, CDR2 SVGIG (reference sequence).

In DNA, the CDR3 is TGTGCCAGCAGCTCTTCCGGACTAGCGGGAGGGGCAGATACGCAGTATTTT. Translating it yields CASSSSGLAGGADTQYF. The V call is TRBV11-2, the J call TRBJ2-3; 15 positions match TRBD2. The CDR3 is made up of 17 amino acids. Unmatched junction bases numbered 6, after V lost 4 bases and J lost 4 bases. Germline V CDR1 and CDR2: SGHAT, FQNNGV.

This clone was detected a few times. This sequence joins TRBV5-1 and TRBJ1-1, with D unclear. Germline loops: CDR1 SGHRS, CDR2 YFSETQ. This CDR3 has 14 amino acids. Between the trimmed V and J ends, which lost 0 bases and 4 bases, there was a span of 10 bases. This chain's CDR3 is CASSLDRVSTEAFF. The DNA of the CDR3 is TGCGCCAGCAGCTTGGATCGGGTATCCACTGAAGCTTTCTTT.

A few counts support this clone. This chain uses TRBV6-6 with TRBJ2-7, with D perhaps TRBD2 (5 bases). The ends were cut back, 6 bases at V and 3 bases at J, with 18 bases in the middle. CDR1 and CDR2 from the germline V gene are MNHNY and SVGAGI (reference sequence). This CDR3 is built from 15 residues. In nucleotides, the CDR3 is TGTGCCAGCAGGCCCGGGGTGTACAGTGGCTACGAGCAGTACTTC. This encodes CASRPGVYSGYEQYF.

This chain joins TRBV2 and TRBJ2-2; D unresolved. The germline gives CDR1 SNHLY, CDR2 FYNNEI. The CDR3 is 12 amino acids. Trimming took off 6 bases at V and 4 bases at J, with 6 bases between the two ends. Written as DNA, the CDR3 is TGTGCCAGCAGGATCGGCACCGGGGAGCTGTTTTTT. Amino acids: CASRIGTGELFF.